One sample yielded the 25 T cell receptor beta chains listed below, sequenced in a study of T cell repertoires and HLA-DP antigens. No cognate antigen is known for these TCRs. The table came from immunoSEQ multiplex PCR; TCRdb's copy has only in-frame clones and leaves some out. This table has over 60,000 clones, roughly 77% appearing once. Sequencing input: CD4+ T cells from PBMCs. All receptors come from a man between 60 and 75 years old in good health and CMV-seronegative.

The chain uses TRBV5-1 and TRBJ2-3; 7 nucleotides match TRBD2. The CDR3 consists of 16 residues. CDR1 and CDR2 from the germline V gene are SGHRS and YFSETQ. V was clipped by 0 bases and J by 4 bases; unmatched bases: 8. CDR3 DNA sequence: TGCGCCAGCAGCTTGGGCGGCGGGAGTATGGCAGATACGCAGTATTTT. It yields the protein CASSLGGGSMADTQYF.

The gene calls are TRBV2 and TRBJ2-2, with D unresolved. The CDR3 consists of 13 residues. V lost 6 bases and J 9 bases, leaving 14 bases between the germline ends. The germline CDR1 and CDR2 sequences are SNHLY and FYNNEI. The CDR3 here is CASSPDRGRELFF. The CDR3 DNA reads as TGTGCCAGCAGCCCCGACCGAGGCCGGGAGCTGTTTTTT.

The rearrangement uses TRBV7-2 and TRBJ2-1, with TRBD2 identical over 10 bases. The CDR3 totals 15 residues. J lost 7 bases, V lost 5 bases, and 8 bases had no gene match. Germline CDR1 and CDR2: SGHTA and FQGNSA. The CDR3: CASSLRLAGVNEQFF. In DNA, the CDR3 is TGTGCCAGCAGCCTAAGGCTAGCGGGGGTAAATGAGCAGTTCTTC. Together with reference TRBV7-2 and TRBJ2-1, the CDR3 gives the full variable domain: GAGVSQSPSNKVTEKGKDVELRCDPISGHTALYWYRQSLGQGLEFLIYFQGNSAPDKSGLPSDRFSAERTGGSVSTLTIQRTQQEDSAVYLCASSLRLAGVNEQFFGPGTRLTVL.

V is TRBV6-5 and J is TRBJ2-7; D not resolved. Germline V gene lookup returns CDR1 MNHEY and CDR2 SVGAGI. The ends were cut back, 6 bases at V and 0 bases at J, with 12 bases in the middle. The CDR3 has 14 amino acids. In DNA, the CDR3 is TGTGCCAGCAGGTCCTCCTTAACCTCCTACGAGCAGTACGTC. Its protein product is CASRSSLTSYEQYV.

The sample holds one count of this clone. At the DNA level, this CDR3 is encoded by other sequences in the same sample as well. The V gene is TRBV7-8, the J gene TRBJ1-3; D possibly corresponds to TRBD1 (5 bases). Germline V gene data show CDR1 as SGHVS and CDR2 as FQNEAQ. V was shortened by 2 bases and J by 0 bases, with 8 bases between the two germline ends. The CDR3 is 15 residues long. The CDR3 loop is CASSLSRGSGNTIYF. In DNA form, the CDR3 reads TGTGCCAGCAGCTTATCGAGGGGCTCTGGAAACACCATATATTTT.

V usage is TRBV27 and J usage is TRBJ2-7; 9 bases agree with TRBD1. The V segment lost 6 bases and the J segment 4 bases; nucleotides outside the gene matches: 7. CDR1 is MNHEY, CDR2 SMNVEV, per germline (reference sequence). The CDR3 sequence is 14 residues long. CDR3 nucleotides: TGTGCCAGCAGCTCCGGGACAGGGTGGTACGAGCAGTACTTC. Protein sequence: CASSSGTGWYEQYF.

The genes are TRBV7-2 and TRBJ2-3; D may correspond to TRBD1 or TRBD2 (5 bases each). This CDR3 contains 16 residues. Germline V gives CDR1 SGHTA, CDR2 FQGNSA. V lost 6 bases and J 3 bases, leaving 19 bases between the germline ends. CDR3 sequence reads: CASRRTGTDTTDTQYF. DNA of the CDR3: TGTGCCAGCAGGCGGACCGGGACCGACACAACAGATACGCAGTATTTT.

The chain combines TRBV11-2 with TRBJ1-1, with TRBD1 matching over 7 bases. Germline loops: CDR1 SGHAT, CDR2 FQNNGV. The CDR3 is 13 residues long. The V and J ends lost 4 bases and 4 bases, in that order; junction bases with no gene match: 3. CDR3 in DNA: TGTGCCAGCAGCTCATACAGGGGCACTGAAGCTTTCTTT. Its translation is CASSSYRGTEAFF. The full variable domain, completed using reference TRBV11-2 and TRBJ1-1, is EAGVAQSPRYKIIEKRQSVAFWCNPISGHATLYWYQQILGQGPKLLIQFQNNGVVDDSQLPKDRFSAERLKGVDSTLKIQPAKLEDSAVYLCASSSYRGTEAFFGQGTRLTVV.

The chain joins TRBV7-2 to TRBJ1-1; the match to TRBD1 covers 7 bases. Germline assignment: CDR1 SGHTA and CDR2 FQGNSA. J lost 4 bases, V lost 2 bases, and 13 bases had no gene match. The CDR3 runs 17 residues. The CDR3 protein is CASSLNSLGRGATEAFF. In nucleotides, the CDR3 is TGTGCCAGCAGCTTAAATTCTCTCGGCAGGGGGGCCACTGAAGCTTTCTTT.

The J gene is TRBJ1-6, the V gene TRBV4-3; 10 bases agree with TRBD1. The CDR3 spans 16 residues. From germline, CDR1 is LGHNA and CDR2 YSLEER. The trim removed 4 bases at V and 4 bases at J, leaving 4 bases unmatched. CDR3: CASSRDRGFYNSPLHF. Written as DNA, the CDR3 is TGCGCCAGCAGCCGGGACAGGGGTTTTTATAATTCACCCCTCCACTTT.

This chain connects TRBV30 to TRBJ1-6; the D is unclear. CDR3 length equals 11 residues. V was cut by 4 bases and J by 10 bases, with 8 bases left in between. Germline V gives CDR1 GTSNPN, CDR2 SVGIG (reference sequence). The DNA of the CDR3 is TGTGCCTGGAATCGGAACTCACCCCTCCACTTT. Translation: CAWNRNSPLHF.

The J gene is TRBJ2-2, the V gene TRBV19; the match to TRBD1 covers 7 bases. There are 15 residues in the CDR3. Germline V gene data show CDR1 as LNHDA and CDR2 as SQIVND (reference sequence). V trimming: 6 bases; J trimming: 2 bases; junction bases outside the gene matches: 6. For the CDR3, the DNA is TGTGCCAGTAGCCGGGACAGACTTAACACCGGGGAGCTGTTTTTT. The encoded protein is CASSRDRLNTGELFF.

This chain joins TRBV19 and TRBJ2-2; 11 nucleotides match TRBD2. J gave up 5 bases and V 2 bases, and 4 bases lay outside the gene matches. Germline CDR1 is LNHDA and CDR2 is SQIVND (reference sequence). The CDR3 spans 16 residues. CDR3 region: CASSILVAGGTGELFF. DNA of the CDR3: TGTGCCAGTAGTATACTAGTAGCGGGAGGGACCGGGGAGCTGTTTTTT.

The rearrangement uses TRBV28 and TRBJ2-6; 8 nucleotides match TRBD1. The ends lost 7 bases at V and 2 bases at J; junction bases unmatched: 13. Per the germline V gene, CDR1 is MDHEN and CDR2 is SYDVKM. The CDR3 sequence is 18 residues long. The CDR3 sequence is CASTPAGQGATGANVLTF. CDR3 bases: TGTGCCAGCACCCCGGCGGGGCAGGGGGCAACTGGGGCCAACGTCCTGACTTTC.

The J gene is TRBJ2-7, the V gene TRBV2, with no clear D. Germline CDR1 and CDR2: SNHLY and FYNNEI. V was pared by 3 bases and J by 1 base, with 10 bases between. The CDR3 has 14 residues. The CDR3, as DNA: TGTGCCAGCAGTGAGCTGGGAAGGTCCTACGAGCAGTACGTC. This sequence encodes CASSELGRSYEQYV.

This sequence joins TRBV25-1 and TRBJ2-3; TRBD1 aligns across 7 bases. Trimming cost V 3 bases and J 1 base; bases outside gene matches: 4. CDR3 length: 15 residues. The germline gives CDR1 MGHDK, CDR2 SYGVNS. CDR3 nucleotide sequence: TGTGCCAGCAGTGATCCCGGGACAGGCACAGATACGCAGTATTTT. This encodes CASSDPGTGTDTQYF.

The chain uses TRBV7-7 and TRBJ2-5; 8 positions agree with TRBD2. CDR1 and CDR2 (germline): SSHAT, FNYEAQ (reference sequence). J was trimmed by 1 base and V by 2 bases; bases with no gene match: 3. This CDR3 is built from 15 residues. The CDR3 spells CASSLLLAAQETQYF. In DNA form, the CDR3 reads TGTGCCAGCAGCTTATTACTAGCGGCCCAAGAGACCCAGTACTTC.

This CDR3 is CASSSPVEDQTGNEQFF. CDR3 DNA sequence: TGTGCCAGCAGCTCGCCGGTTGAAGATCAGACAGGGAATGAGCAGTTCTTC. The J gene is TRBJ2-1, the V gene TRBV9; 7 nucleotides agree with TRBD1. The junction had 17 bases not matched to a gene; V was cut back by 4 bases and J by 7 bases. The germline V gene has CDR1 SGDLS and CDR2 YYNGEE. The CDR3 is 17 residues long. The complete variable domain, with remaining parts taken from reference TRBV9 and TRBJ2-1, reads DSGVTQTPKHLITATGQRVTLRCSPRSGDLSVYWYQQSLDQGLQFLIQYYNGEERAKGNILERFSAQQFPDLHSELNLSSLELGDSALYFCASSSPVEDQTGNEQFFGPGTRLTVL.

The chain uses TRBV2 and TRBJ1-4; possible D gene TRBD1, 6 bases. The CDR3 contains 14 residues. Trimming took off 5 bases at V and 8 bases at J, with 15 bases between the two ends. In germline, CDR1 is SNHLY, CDR2 FYNNEI. CDR3 protein: CASSYRAGAEKLFF. The CDR3 region has the DNA TGTGCCAGCAGTTACCGTGCAGGGGCCGAAAAACTGTTTTTT.

J is TRBJ2-7 and V is TRBV27; D may be TRBD1 (6 bases). Looked up from germline, CDR1 is MNHEY and CDR2 is SMNVEV (reference sequence). Trimming shortened V by 3 bases and J by 0 bases, and 12 bases separated the two germline ends. The CDR3 consists of 15 residues. CDR3 nucleotide sequence: TGTGCCAGCAGTTTTGGGGGCACTGACTCCTACGAGCAGTACTTC. Protein sequence: CASSFGGTDSYEQYF.

The chain has TRBV7-2 and TRBJ1-2, with D possibly matching TRBD1 (6 bases). Germline V gene lookup returns CDR1 SGHTA and CDR2 FQGNSA. With 5 bases removed from V and 7 bases from J, the gap between germline ends came to 17 bases. This CDR3 has 14 amino acids. The CDR3 protein is CASSPDRFVGGYTF. CDR3 nucleotide sequence: TGTGCCAGCAGCCCCGACAGGTTCGTGGGTGGCTACACCTTC.

This chain links TRBV27 with TRBJ2-3; 9 nucleotides align to TRBD2. V was clipped by 0 bases and J by 6 bases; unmatched bases: 7. The CDR3 runs to 16 residues. Germline assignment: CDR1 MNHEY and CDR2 SMNVEV (reference sequence). The CDR3: CASSLSGTSSRDTQYF. The CDR3 nucleotides are TGTGCCAGCAGTTTATCCGGGACTAGCAGTAGGGATACGCAGTATTTT.

As for this clone: This sample also contains other DNA sequences that code for the same CDR3. V and J are TRBV19 and TRBJ1-5; 7 bases are a match to TRBD1. Looked up from germline, CDR1 is LNHDA and CDR2 is SQIVND (reference sequence). The CDR3 length is 13 residues. The ends lost 5 bases at V and 7 bases at J; junction bases unmatched: 5. The CDR3: CASSATGRQPQHF. CDR3 in DNA: TGTGCCAGTAGTGCGACAGGGAGGCAGCCCCAGCATTTT.

CDR3 DNA sequence: TGTGCCAGCAGTATGACAGGGGGGAATTATAATTCACCCCTCCACTTT. Amino acid sequence: CASSMTGGNYNSPLHF. V gene TRBV27 combines with J gene TRBJ1-6, with TRBD1 matching 9 bases. Germline loops: CDR1 MNHEY, CDR2 SMNVEV (reference sequence). The CDR3 spans 16 residues. After removal of 5 bases from V and 4 bases from J, the junction contained 6 bases not matched to a gene.

The V and J genes are TRBV4-3 and TRBJ2-2, with 12 nucleotides matching TRBD1. Trimming cost V 4 bases and J 7 bases; bases outside gene matches: 7. This CDR3 spans 16 amino acids. Germline-derived CDR1 and CDR2 are LGHNA and YSLEER. CDR3 loop: CASSPQGTGGNGELFF. CDR3 sequence (DNA): TGCGCCAGCAGCCCCCAAGGGACAGGGGGCAACGGGGAGCTGTTTTTT.